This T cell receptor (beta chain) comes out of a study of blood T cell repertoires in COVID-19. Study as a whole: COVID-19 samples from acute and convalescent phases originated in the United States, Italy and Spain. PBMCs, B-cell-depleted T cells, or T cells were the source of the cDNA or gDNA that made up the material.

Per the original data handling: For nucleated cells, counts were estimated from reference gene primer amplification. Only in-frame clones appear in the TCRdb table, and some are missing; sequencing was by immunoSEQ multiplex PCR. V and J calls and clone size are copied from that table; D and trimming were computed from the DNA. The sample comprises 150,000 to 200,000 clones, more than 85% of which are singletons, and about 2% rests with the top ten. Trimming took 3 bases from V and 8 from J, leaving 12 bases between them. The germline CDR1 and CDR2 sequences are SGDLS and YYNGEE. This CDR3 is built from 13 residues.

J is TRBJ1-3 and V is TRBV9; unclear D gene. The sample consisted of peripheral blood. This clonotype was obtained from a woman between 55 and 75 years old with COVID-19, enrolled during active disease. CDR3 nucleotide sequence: TGTGCCAGCAGCGCGTCACGAGAGGACACCATATATTTT. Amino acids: CASSASREDTIYF.